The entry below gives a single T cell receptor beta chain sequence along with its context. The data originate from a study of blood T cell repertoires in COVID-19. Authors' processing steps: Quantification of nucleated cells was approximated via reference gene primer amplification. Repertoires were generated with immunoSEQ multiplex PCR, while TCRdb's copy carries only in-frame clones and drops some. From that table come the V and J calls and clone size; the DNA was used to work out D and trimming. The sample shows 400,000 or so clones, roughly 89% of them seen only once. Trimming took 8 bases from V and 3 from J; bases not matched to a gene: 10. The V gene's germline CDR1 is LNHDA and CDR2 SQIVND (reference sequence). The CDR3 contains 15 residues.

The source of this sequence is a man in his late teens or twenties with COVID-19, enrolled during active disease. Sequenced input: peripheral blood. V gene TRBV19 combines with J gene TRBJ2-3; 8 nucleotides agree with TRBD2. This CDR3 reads CASSLGIAGTDTQYF. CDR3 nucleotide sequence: TGTGCCAGTTCCCTCGGGATAGCGGGGACAGATACGCAGTATTTT.